What follows are 19 T cell receptor beta chains derived from one specimen sequenced in a study of blood T cell repertoires in COVID-19. Here immunoSEQ multiplex PCR was the method, and the copy in TCRdb shows in-frame clones only, minus some. The sample yields 70,000 to 90,000 clones, 80% to 90% seen once. Sequenced: peripheral blood. All receptors come from a man aged 55 to 70 with acute or convalescent COVID-19.

CDR3 bases: TGCGCCAGCAGTGAGCCGGGACGGAGGACTAGTCGCTCCTACAATGAGCAGTTCTTC. This sequence encodes CASSEPGRRTSRSYNEQFF. V usage is TRBV10-2 and J usage is TRBJ2-1, with 7 nucleotides matching TRBD2. After removal of 2 bases from V and 0 bases from J, the junction contained 13 bases not matched to a gene. CDR3 length: 19 amino acids. Germline V lookup: CDR1 WSHSY, CDR2 SAAADI.

V and J are TRBV9 and TRBJ2-1; TRBD2 aligns across 14 bases. This CDR3 region has 18 residues. In germline, CDR1 is SGDLS, CDR2 YYNGEE. The V and J ends lost 3 bases and 8 bases, in that order; junction bases with no gene match: 13. Here the CDR3 reads CASSADPGLAGVRYEQFF. CDR3 DNA: TGTGCCAGCAGCGCGGACCCGGGACTAGCGGGAGTACGCTATGAGCAGTTCTTC.

This clone was counted between two and nine times. The chain recombines TRBV19 with TRBJ1-1; no clear D gene. The CDR3 consists of 13 residues. V was trimmed by 4 bases and J by 0 bases, leaving 6 bases between them. Looked up from germline, CDR1 is LNHDA and CDR2 is SQIVND (reference sequence). The CDR3 nucleotides are TGTGCCAGTAGTAGTCTAATGAACACTGAAGCTTTCTTT. It yields the protein CASSSLMNTEAFF.

V is TRBV2 and J is TRBJ1-6; weak D call: TRBD1 (5 bases). Trimming removed 2 bases from V and 5 bases from J, with 7 bases in between. This CDR3 has 14 amino acids. Germline-derived CDR1 and CDR2 are SNHLY and FYNNEI. The CDR3 region is CASSEWGDNSPLHF. CDR3 DNA: TGTGCCAGCAGTGAATGGGGGGATAATTCACCCCTCCACTTT.

The chain uses TRBV19 and TRBJ2-6; TRBD1 is a possible D gene (6 bases). Germline CDR1 reads LNHDA; CDR2 reads SQIVND (reference sequence). Trimming removed 4 bases from V and 3 bases from J, with 10 bases in between. The CDR3 has 15 amino acids. The CDR3 is CASSTNRDGANVLTF. The CDR3 DNA follows: TGTGCCAGTAGTACTAACAGGGATGGGGCCAACGTCCTGACTTTC. Full variable domain (outside the CDR3, taken from reference TRBV19 and TRBJ2-6): DGGITQSPKYLFRKEGQNVTLSCEQNLNHDAMYWYRQDPGQGLRLIYYSQIVNDFQKGDIAEGYSVSREKKESFPLTVTSAQKNPTAFYLCASSTNRDGANVLTFGAGSRLTVL.

V gene TRBV6-1 combines with J gene TRBJ2-3; unclear D gene. Germline CDR1 MNHNS, CDR2 SASEGT. The V and J ends lost 1 base and 4 bases respectively, with 6 bases between them. The CDR3 is made up of 13 amino acids. This CDR3 reads CASSEVYSDTQYF. CDR3 nucleotides: TGTGCCAGCAGTGAAGTCTATTCAGATACGCAGTATTTT.

V is TRBV5-1 and J is TRBJ2-1; D is undetermined. Trimming shortened V by 1 base and J by 0 bases, and 8 bases separated the two germline ends. From germline, CDR1 is SGHRS and CDR2 YFSETQ. The CDR3 loop spans 15 amino acids. Written as DNA, the CDR3 is TGCGCCAGCAGCTTGTCCTCTAGCTCCTACAATGAGCAGTTCTTC. Residues: CASSLSSSSYNEQFF.

This rearrangement joins TRBV4-2 to TRBJ1-1; 10 bases fit TRBD1. There are 15 residues in the CDR3. Germline V lookup: CDR1 LGHNA, CDR2 YNFKEQ. With V trimmed by 1 base and J by 5 bases, 4 bases remained unmatched. The chain's CDR3 is CASSQGQGALTEAFF. In DNA, the CDR3 is TGTGCCAGCAGCCAAGGACAGGGGGCCTTGACTGAAGCTTTCTTT.

This clone appeared once. The chain links TRBV6-2 or TRBV6-3 to TRBJ1-2; tentatively, D is TRBD1 (5 bases). CDR3 size: 16 residues. Germline V gives CDR1 MNHEY, CDR2 SVGEGT. The ends were cut back, 0 bases at V and 5 bases at J, with 16 bases in the middle. CDR3 sequence (DNA): TGTGCCAGCAGTTACTCTGGACGAGGTGGGGCATATGGCTACACCTTC. As protein: CASSYSGRGGAYGYTF.

The chain has TRBV14 and TRBJ2-5; weak D call: TRBD2 (5 bases). The V and J ends lost 0 bases and 6 bases respectively, with 14 bases between them. This CDR3 has 15 residues. The germline CDR1 and CDR2 sequences are SGHDN and FVKESK. This chain's CDR3 is CASSQDLGKGKTQYF. For the CDR3, the DNA is TGTGCCAGCAGCCAAGATCTCGGGAAGGGAAAGACCCAGTACTTC.

The V gene is TRBV3-1 (or the pseudogene TRBV3-2), the J gene TRBJ1-4; 9 bases match TRBD1. This CDR3 contains 15 residues. The germline CDR1 and CDR2 sequences are LGHDT and YNNKEL (reference sequence). The J segment lost 6 bases and the V segment lost 1 base, leaving 3 bases of the junction unmatched. The CDR3: CASSQGDRADEKLFF. Written as DNA, the CDR3 is TGTGCCAGCAGCCAAGGGGACAGGGCGGATGAAAAACTGTTTTTT.

This chain links TRBV29-1 with TRBJ1-1; no clear D. The ends were cut back, 4 bases at V and 8 bases at J, with 11 bases in the middle. This CDR3 has 11 amino acids. Germline assignment: CDR1 SQVTM and CDR2 ANQGSEA. CDR3 in amino acids: CSVAGGGEAFF. CDR3 sequence (DNA): TGCAGCGTTGCTGGAGGTGGGGAAGCTTTCTTT.

The chain couples TRBV5-1 to TRBJ1-6; no firm D call. The ends were cut back, 0 bases at V and 7 bases at J, with 8 bases in the middle. This CDR3 has 14 residues. The germline CDR1 and CDR2 sequences are SGHRS and YFSETQ. The CDR3 DNA is TGCGCCAGCAGCTTGGAAGGAGGGAATTCACCCCTCCACTTT. This codes for CASSLEGGNSPLHF.

This chain links TRBV7-9 with TRBJ2-3; D may be TRBD1 (5 bases). Deletions cut 2 bases from V and 2 bases from J, with 11 bases between. From germline, CDR1 is SEHNR and CDR2 FQNEAQ (reference sequence). This CDR3 contains 15 residues. CDR3 bases: TGTGCCAGCAGCTTAAGGGGAATCTTCACAGATACGCAGTATTTT. The encoded protein is CASSLRGIFTDTQYF. The complete variable domain, with remaining parts taken from reference TRBV7-9 and TRBJ2-3, reads DTGVSQNPRHKITKRGQNVTFRCDPISEHNRLYWYRQTLGQGPEFLTYFQNEAQLEKSRLLSDRFSAERPKGSFSTLEIQRTEQGDSAMYLCASSLRGIFTDTQYFGPGTRLTVL.

This clone showed up just once. This chain joins TRBV11-2 and TRBJ2-3; D perhaps matches TRBD2 (7 bases). V lost 5 bases to trimming and J lost 7 bases, with 16 bases between them. The germline CDR1 and CDR2 sequences are SGHAT and FQNNGV. This CDR3 contains 14 residues. CDR3 coding DNA: TGTGCCAGCAGCCGCCTCGGGGGGCCAAATACGCAGTATTTT. It encodes CASSRLGGPNTQYF.

This chain links TRBV6-2 or TRBV6-3 with TRBJ1-2; D is possibly TRBD1 (5 bases). Germline CDR1 is MNHEY and CDR2 is SVGEGT. The CDR3 is made up of 14 amino acids. The V gene lost 4 bases and the J gene lost 7 bases, with 16 bases spanning the gap. In DNA form, the CDR3 reads TGTGCCAGCAGTTTTTCCGGACAAACTTCTGGCTACACCTTC. Its protein product is CASSFSGQTSGYTF.

V is TRBV10-1 and J is TRBJ2-7, with D unresolved. The CDR3 is 13 amino acids. In germline, CDR1 is WNHNN, CDR2 SYGVQD (reference sequence). V lost 0 bases and J lost 9, with 12 bases in between. DNA for the CDR3: TGCGCCAGCAGTGAGTCGAGTACGGGTTGGCAGTACTTC. It codes for CASSESSTGWQYF.

The rearrangement links TRBV21-1 to TRBJ1-2; TRBD1 is the table's D call, not checked against the DNA. TRBV21-1 has pseudogene status. The CDR3 has 14 residues. CDR3 sequence (DNA): TGTGCCAGCAACAGGTATCCGGGCTACTATGGCTACACCTTC. Translated, it gives CASNRYPGYYGYTF.

CDR3 coding DNA: TGTGCCAGCAGCCTGGGACAGATCGGTGAGCAGTTCTTC. This sequence encodes CASSLGQIGEQFF. The rearrangement uses TRBV7-9 and TRBJ2-1; 7 bases fit TRBD1. The CDR3 runs 13 residues. Germline V gene data show CDR1 as SEHNR and CDR2 as FQNEAQ (reference sequence). V dropped 5 bases and J dropped 9; count of bases not matched to a gene: 7.